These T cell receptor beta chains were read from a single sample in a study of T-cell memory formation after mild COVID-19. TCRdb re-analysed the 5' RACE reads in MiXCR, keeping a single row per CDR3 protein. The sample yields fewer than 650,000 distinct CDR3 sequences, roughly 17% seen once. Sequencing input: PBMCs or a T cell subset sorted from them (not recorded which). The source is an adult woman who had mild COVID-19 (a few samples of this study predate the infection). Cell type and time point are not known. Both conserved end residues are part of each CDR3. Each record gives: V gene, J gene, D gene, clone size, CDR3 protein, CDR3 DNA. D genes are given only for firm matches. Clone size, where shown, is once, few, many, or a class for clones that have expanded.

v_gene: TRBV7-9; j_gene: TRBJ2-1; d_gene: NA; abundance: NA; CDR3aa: CASSIPGFPEQFF; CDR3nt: TGTGCCAGCAGCATCCCAGGGTTTCCTGAGCAGTTCTTC
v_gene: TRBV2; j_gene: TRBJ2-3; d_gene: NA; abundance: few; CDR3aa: CASSDPGERTDTQYF; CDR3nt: TGTGCCAGCAGCGATCCCGGGGAGAGGACAGATACGCAGTATTTT
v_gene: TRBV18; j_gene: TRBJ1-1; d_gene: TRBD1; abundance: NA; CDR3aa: CASSFRDRGVGEAFF; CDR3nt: TGTGCCAGCTCATTCCGGGACAGGGGCGTGGGTGAAGCTTTCTTT
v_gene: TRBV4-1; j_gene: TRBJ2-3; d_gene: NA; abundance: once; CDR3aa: CASSQEGQGSGADTQYF; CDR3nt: TGCGCCAGCAGCCAAGAGGGGCAGGGGTCGGGCGCAGATACGCAGTATTTT
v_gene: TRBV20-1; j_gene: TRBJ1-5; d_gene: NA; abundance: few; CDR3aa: CSASYGGLNQPQHF; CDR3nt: TGCAGTGCTAGTTACGGGGGGCTCAATCAGCCCCAGCATTTT
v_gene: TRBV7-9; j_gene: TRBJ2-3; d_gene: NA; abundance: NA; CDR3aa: CASSVRQGSTDTQYF; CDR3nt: TGTGCCAGCAGCGTACGGCAGGGGAGCACAGATACGCAGTATTTT
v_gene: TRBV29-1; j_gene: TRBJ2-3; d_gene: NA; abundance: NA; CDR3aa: CSVVGDSDTQYF; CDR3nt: TGCAGCGTTGTGGGGGACTCTGATACGCAGTATTTT
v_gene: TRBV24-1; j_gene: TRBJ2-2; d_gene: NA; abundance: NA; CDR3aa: CATSGRDNRGELFF; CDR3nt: TGTGCCACCAGTGGACGGGACAACCGAGGGGAGCTGTTTTTT
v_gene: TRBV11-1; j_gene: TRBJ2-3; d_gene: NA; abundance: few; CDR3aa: CASSSHTGTDTQYF; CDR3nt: TGTGCCAGCAGCTCGCATACAGGGACAGATACGCAGTATTTT
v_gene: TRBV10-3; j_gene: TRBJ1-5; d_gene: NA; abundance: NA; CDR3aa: CAISNTGFALEHF; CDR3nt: TGTGCCATCAGCAACACAGGGTTTGCCCTCGAGCATTTT
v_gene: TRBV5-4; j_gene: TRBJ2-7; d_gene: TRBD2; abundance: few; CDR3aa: CASSLETSGSLYEQYF; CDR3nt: TGTGCCAGCAGCTTGGAGACTAGCGGGAGTCTATACGAGCAGTACTTC
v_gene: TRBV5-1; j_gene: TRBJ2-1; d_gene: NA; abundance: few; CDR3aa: CASTAGSAEQFF; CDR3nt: TGCGCCAGCACGGCAGGGTCGGCTGAGCAGTTCTTC
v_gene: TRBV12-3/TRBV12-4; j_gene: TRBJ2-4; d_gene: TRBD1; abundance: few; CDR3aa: CASSLSGTGAIKNIQYF; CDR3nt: TGTGCCAGCAGCTTATCCGGGACAGGGGCCATTAAAAACATTCAGTACTTC
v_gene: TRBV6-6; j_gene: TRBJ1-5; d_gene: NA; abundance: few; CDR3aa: CASSYSVAQPQHF; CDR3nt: TGTGCCAGCAGTTACTCGGTAGCGCAGCCCCAGCATTTT
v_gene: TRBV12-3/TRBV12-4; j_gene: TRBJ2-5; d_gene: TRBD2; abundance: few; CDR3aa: CASRLAGAEKTQYF; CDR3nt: TGTGCCAGCAGACTAGCGGGAGCGGAAAAGACCCAGTACTTC
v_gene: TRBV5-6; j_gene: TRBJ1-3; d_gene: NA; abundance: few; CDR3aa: CASAWDKSGNTIYF; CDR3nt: TGTGCCAGCGCATGGGACAAGTCTGGAAACACCATATATTTT
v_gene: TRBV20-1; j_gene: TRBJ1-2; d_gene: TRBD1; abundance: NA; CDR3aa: CSARDMEGALGYTF; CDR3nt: TGCAGTGCTAGAGATATGGAGGGGGCTCTCGGCTACACCTTC
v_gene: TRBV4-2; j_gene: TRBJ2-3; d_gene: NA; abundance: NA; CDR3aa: CASPSPSRAGGPRSTDTQYF; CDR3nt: TGTGCCAGCCCCAGCCCCAGCCGTGCAGGCGGGCCCCGCAGCACAGATACGCAGTATTTT
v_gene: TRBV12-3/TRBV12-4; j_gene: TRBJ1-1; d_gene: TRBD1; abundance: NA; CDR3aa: CASSVGQGAMNTEAFF; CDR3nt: TGTGCCAGCAGCGTCGGACAGGGGGCCATGAACACTGAAGCTTTCTTT
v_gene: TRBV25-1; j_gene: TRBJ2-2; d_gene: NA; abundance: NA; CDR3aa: CASRTQGSGELFF; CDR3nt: TGTGCCAGCAGGACTCAGGGTTCCGGGGAGCTGTTTTTT
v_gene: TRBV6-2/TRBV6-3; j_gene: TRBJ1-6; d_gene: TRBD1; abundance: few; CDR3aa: CASSQRTGGDSPLHF; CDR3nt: TGTGCCAGCAGTCAACGGACAGGTGGAGATTCACCCCTCCACTTT
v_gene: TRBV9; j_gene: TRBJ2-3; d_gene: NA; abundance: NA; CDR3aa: CASSPSQGSLARRSTDTQYF; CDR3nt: TGTGCCAGCAGCCCCAGTCAGGGCAGTCTTGCTCGAAGGAGCACAGATACGCAGTATTTT
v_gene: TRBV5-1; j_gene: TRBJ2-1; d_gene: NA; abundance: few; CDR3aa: CASSPRGDSYNEQFF; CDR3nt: TGCGCCAGCAGCCCCCGGGGGGACAGTTACAATGAGCAGTTCTTC
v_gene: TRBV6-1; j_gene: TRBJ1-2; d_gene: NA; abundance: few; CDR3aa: CASSEALYANYGYTF; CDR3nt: TGTGCCAGCAGTGAAGCGCTGTACGCTAACTATGGCTACACCTTC
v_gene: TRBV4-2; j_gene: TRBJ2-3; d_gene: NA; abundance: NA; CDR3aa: CASSQSKTDTQYF; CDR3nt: TGTGCCAGCAGCCAATCAAAAACAGATACGCAGTATTTT
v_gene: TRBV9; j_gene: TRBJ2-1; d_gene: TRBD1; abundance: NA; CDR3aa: CASSAGTGLHEQFF; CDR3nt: TGTGCCAGCAGCGCGGGGACAGGGCTCCATGAGCAGTTCTTC
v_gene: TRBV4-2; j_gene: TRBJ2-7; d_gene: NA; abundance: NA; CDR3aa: CASSQFGQDPTYEQYF; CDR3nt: TGTGCCAGCAGCCAATTTGGCCAGGACCCCACCTACGAGCAGTACTTC
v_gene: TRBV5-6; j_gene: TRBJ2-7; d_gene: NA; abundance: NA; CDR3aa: CASSLRNYEQYF; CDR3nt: TGTGCCAGCAGCCTCAGAAATTACGAGCAGTACTTC
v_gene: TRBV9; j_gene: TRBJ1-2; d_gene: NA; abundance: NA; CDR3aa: CASSVEGEVYGYTF; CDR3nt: TGTGCCAGCAGCGTAGAAGGAGAGGTCTATGGCTACACCTTC
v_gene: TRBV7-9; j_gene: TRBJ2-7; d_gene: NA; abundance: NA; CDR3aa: CASSLAGSGRHEQYF; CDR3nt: TGTGCCAGCAGCTTAGCGGGGTCAGGGCGCCACGAGCAGTACTTC
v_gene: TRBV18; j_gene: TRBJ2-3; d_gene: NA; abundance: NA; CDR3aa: CASSPPYSTDTQYF; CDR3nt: TGTGCCAGCTCACCACCATATAGCACAGATACGCAGTATTTT